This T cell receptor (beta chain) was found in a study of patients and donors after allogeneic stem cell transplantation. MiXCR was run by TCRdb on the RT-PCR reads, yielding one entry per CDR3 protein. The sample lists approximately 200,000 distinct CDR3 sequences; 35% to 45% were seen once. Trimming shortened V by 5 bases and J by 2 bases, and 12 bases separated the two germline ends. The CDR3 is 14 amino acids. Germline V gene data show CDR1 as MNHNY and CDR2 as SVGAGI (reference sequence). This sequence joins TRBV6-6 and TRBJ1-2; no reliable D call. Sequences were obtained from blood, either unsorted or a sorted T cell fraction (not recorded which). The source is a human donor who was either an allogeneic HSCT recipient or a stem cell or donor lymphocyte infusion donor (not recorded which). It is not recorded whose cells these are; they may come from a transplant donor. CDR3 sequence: CASSRDAWNYGYTF. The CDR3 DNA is TGTGCCAGCAGTAGGGATGCCTGGAACTATGGCTACACCTTC.